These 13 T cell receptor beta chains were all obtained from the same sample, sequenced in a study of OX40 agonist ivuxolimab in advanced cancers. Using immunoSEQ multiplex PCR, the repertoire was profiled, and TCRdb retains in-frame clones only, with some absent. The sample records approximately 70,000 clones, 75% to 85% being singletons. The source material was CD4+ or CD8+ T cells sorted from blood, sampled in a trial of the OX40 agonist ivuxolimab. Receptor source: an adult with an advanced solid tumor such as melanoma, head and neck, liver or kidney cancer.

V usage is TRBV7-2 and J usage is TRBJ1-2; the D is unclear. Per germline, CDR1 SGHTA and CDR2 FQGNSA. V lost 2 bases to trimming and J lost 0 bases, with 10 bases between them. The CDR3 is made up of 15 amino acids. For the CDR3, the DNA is TGTGCCAGCAGCTTAAGGCCGGGAACTAACTATGGCTACACCTTC. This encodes CASSLRPGTNYGYTF.

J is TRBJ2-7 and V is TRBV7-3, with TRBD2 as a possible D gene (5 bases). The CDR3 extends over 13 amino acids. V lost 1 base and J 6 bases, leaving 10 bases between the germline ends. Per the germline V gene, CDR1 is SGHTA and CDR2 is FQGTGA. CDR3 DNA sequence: TGTGCCAGCAGCTTAATAGGCCGGGGCGAGCAGTACTTC. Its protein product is CASSLIGRGEQYF.

The CDR3 here is CASGDTDTQYF. As DNA, the CDR3 is TGTGCCAGCGGAGACACAGATACGCAGTATTTT. This sequence joins TRBV28 and TRBJ2-3; the D is unclear. This CDR3 region has 11 residues. V gave up 8 bases and J gave up 2 bases, with 5 bases separating them. Germline CDR1 reads MDHEN; CDR2 reads SYDVKM.

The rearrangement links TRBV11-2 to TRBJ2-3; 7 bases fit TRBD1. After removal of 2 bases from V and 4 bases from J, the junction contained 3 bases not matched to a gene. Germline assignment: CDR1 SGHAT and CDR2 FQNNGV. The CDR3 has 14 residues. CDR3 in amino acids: CASSLNRGPDTQYF. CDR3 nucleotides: TGTGCCAGCAGCTTAAACAGGGGACCAGATACGCAGTATTTT.

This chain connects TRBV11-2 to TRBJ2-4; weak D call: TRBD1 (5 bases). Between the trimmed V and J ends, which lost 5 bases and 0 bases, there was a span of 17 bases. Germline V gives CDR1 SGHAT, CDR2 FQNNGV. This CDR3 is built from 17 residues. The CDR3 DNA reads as TGTGCCAGCAGCCTTGGTGACAGAGTCCTAGCCAAAAACATTCAGTACTTC. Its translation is CASSLGDRVLAKNIQYF.

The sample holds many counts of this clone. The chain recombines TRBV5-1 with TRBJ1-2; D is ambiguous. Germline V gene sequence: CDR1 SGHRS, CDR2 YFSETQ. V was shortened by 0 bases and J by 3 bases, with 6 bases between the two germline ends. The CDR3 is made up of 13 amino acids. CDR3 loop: CASSLEVDYGYTF. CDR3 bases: TGCGCCAGCAGCTTGGAGGTGGACTATGGCTACACCTTC.

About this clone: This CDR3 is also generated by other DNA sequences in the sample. The CDR3, as DNA: TGTGCCAGCTCACCTATGGGGGGCACTGAAGCTTTCTTT. Amino acid sequence: CASSPMGGTEAFF. V and J are TRBV18 and TRBJ1-1; D is possibly TRBD1 (5 bases). In germline, CDR1 is KGHSH, CDR2 LQKENI. V gave up 3 bases and J gave up 4 bases, with 9 bases separating them. CDR3 length: 13 amino acids.

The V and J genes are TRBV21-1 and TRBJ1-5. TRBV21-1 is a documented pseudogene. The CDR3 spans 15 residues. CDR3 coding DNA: TGTGCCAGCAGCAAAGAGAAGGTTTGGGATCAGCCCCAGCATTTT. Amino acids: CASSKEKVWDQPQHF.

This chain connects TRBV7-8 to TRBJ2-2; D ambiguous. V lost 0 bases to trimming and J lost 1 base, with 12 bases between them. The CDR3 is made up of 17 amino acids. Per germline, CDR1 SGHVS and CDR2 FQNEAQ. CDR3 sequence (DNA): TGTGCCAGCAGCTTAGCCACAGCATACTTGAACACCGGGGAGCTGTTTTTT. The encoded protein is CASSLATAYLNTGELFF. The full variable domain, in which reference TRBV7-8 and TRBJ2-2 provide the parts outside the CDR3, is GAGVSQSPRYKVAKRGQDVALRCDPISGHVSLFWYQQALGQGPEFLTYFQNEAQLDKSGLPSDRFFAERPEGSVSTLKIQRTQQEDSAVYLCASSLATAYLNTGELFFGEGSRLTVL.

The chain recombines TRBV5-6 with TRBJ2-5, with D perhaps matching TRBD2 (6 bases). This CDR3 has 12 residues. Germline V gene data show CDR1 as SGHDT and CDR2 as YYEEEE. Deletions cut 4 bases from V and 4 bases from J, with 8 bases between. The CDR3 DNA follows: TGTGCCAGCAGCCAGGAGGGAGAGACCCAGTACTTC. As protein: CASSQEGETQYF.

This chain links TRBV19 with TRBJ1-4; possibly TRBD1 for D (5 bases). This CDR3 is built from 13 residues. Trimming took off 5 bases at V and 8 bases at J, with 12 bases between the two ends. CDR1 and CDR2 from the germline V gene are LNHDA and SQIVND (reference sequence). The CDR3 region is CASSQQGGEKLFF. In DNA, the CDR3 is TGTGCCAGTAGTCAGCAGGGTGGGGAAAAACTGTTTTTT.

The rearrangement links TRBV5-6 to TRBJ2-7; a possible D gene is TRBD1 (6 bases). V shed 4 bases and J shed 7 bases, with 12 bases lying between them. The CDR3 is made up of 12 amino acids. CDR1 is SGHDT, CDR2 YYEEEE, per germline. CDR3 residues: CASSKRGFEQYF. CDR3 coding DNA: TGTGCCAGCAGCAAGAGGGGGTTTGAGCAGTACTTC. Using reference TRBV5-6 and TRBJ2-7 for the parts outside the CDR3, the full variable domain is DAGVTQSPTHLIKTRGQQVTLRCSPKSGHDTVSWYQQALGQGPQFIFQYYEEEERQRGNFPDRFSGHQFPNYSSELNVNALLLGDSALYLCASSKRGFEQYFGPGTRLTVT.

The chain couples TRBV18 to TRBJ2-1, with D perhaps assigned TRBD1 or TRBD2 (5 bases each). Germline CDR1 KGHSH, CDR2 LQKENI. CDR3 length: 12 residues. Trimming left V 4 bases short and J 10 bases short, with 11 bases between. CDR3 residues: CASSRGREEQFF. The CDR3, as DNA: TGTGCCAGCTCACGGGGACGGGAAGAGCAGTTCTTC. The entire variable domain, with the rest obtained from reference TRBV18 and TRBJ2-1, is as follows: NAGVMQNPRHLVRRRGQEARLRCSPMKGHSHVYWYRQLPEEGLKFMVYLQKENIIDESGMPKERFSAEFPKEGPSILRIQQVVRGDSAAYFCASSRGREEQFFGPGTRLTVL.